This T cell receptor (beta chain) was documented in a study of blood T cells in healthy people across ages. Study-level results: Observed TCR beta diversity per million T cells went down as age went up. This fall followed a roughly linear course with age.

The V gene end was trimmed by 1 base and the J gene end by 3 bases; junction bases not matched to a gene: 7. Germline V gene lookup returns CDR1 LGHNA and CDR2 YNFKEQ. The CDR3 length is 16 residues. Combining a sample-barcoded 5' primer with a J-beta primer mix, a second PCR ran for 7 to 11 cycles. Sequencing of every sample gave 2.5 million or more CDR3-containing paired-end reads. TCRdb reprocessed the 5' RACE reads via MiXCR and lists one record per CDR3 protein. The table has about 930,000 distinct CDR3 sequences, 25% to 35% seen once. This clonotype was counted at least ten times. Antigen specificity is unknown. These same data were also listed under a study on T cells of mothers and their children. In that study: For each mother, over 9 million TCR beta CDR3 reads were obtained, and for each child, approximately 3 million. Slightly higher but non-significant overlap marked related mother-child pairs versus unrelated pairs.

V usage is TRBV4-2 and J usage is TRBJ2-7; 9 bases map to TRBD2. Material for sequencing was blood. The sequence derives from a woman aged 35 to 49 in good health. The CDR3 DNA is TGTGCCAGCAGCCAAGGGTTAGGAGCGGGGGGCTACGAGCAGTACTTC. Translation: CASSQGLGAGGYEQYF.